Listed below are T cell receptor beta chains from one sample, sequenced in a study of T cell repertoires in cytomegalovirus infection. These TCRs' antigens remain unknown. TCRdb re-called the reads with MiXCR, one entry per CDR3 protein. The sample lists fewer than 1,000,000 distinct CDR3 sequences, roughly 30% seen once, with roughly 13% in the top ten. The source was cultured CD8+ T cells from PBMCs, collected from culture after CMV antigen stimulation. These receptors all stem from a human donor in good health (CMV status not recorded). Some clones in this sample may be carry-over from other donors' samples. Each CDR3 is given with its conserved first and last residue. A D gene is named only where the DNA matches it firmly. Rows give clone size only sometimes, using once, few, many, or a class for an expanded clone.

V	D	size	J	DNA	CDR3
TRBV27	NA	NA	TRBJ2-4	TGTGCCAGCAGTCCGGGTAGCGGCAAAAACATTCAGTACTTC	CASSPGSGKNIQYF
TRBV5-1	NA	few	TRBJ2-1	TGCGCCAGCAGCTTGGCCTGGGGGCACAGTCCCTACAATGAGCAGTTCTTC	CASSLAWGHSPYNEQFF
TRBV7-6	NA	once	TRBJ2-3	TGTGCCAGCAGGGCGCTGGGGGGCGATACGCAGTATTTT	CASRALGGDTQYF
TRBV27	TRBD1	few	TRBJ1-5	TGTGCCAGCAGTTTCGGGACAGGGCCTAATCAGCCCCAGCATTTT	CASSFGTGPNQPQHF
TRBV25-1	NA	NA	TRBJ2-7	TGTGCCAGCAGTGACCCAACAGGGCCGGTATACTACGAGCAGTACTTC	CASSDPTGPVYYEQYF
TRBV27	NA	NA	TRBJ2-1	TGTGCCAGCAGTATTAGGGGTATCTCCTACAATGAGCAGTTCTTC	CASSIRGISYNEQFF
TRBV7-6	TRBD2	many	TRBJ2-3	TGTGCCAGCAGCCACGGACTAGCGGGGGGTTCACCCACAGATACGCAGTATTTT	CASSHGLAGGSPTDTQYF
TRBV19	NA	many	TRBJ1-5	TGTGCCAGTAGTCTCTTCGGGCGGGATCAGCCCCAGCATTTT	CASSLFGRDQPQHF
TRBV27	NA	NA	TRBJ2-1	TGTGCCAGCGGGTGGGGTGAGCAGTTCTTC	CASGWGEQFF
TRBV4-1	NA	few	TRBJ1-1	TGCGCCAGCAGCCAAGGCATCGGGTCTGAAGCTTTCTTT	CASSQGIGSEAFF
TRBV6-5	NA	few	TRBJ2-7	TGTGCCAGCAGTTACGGCACCCTCTACGAGCAGTACTTC	CASSYGTLYEQYF
TRBV7-2	NA	many	TRBJ1-3	TGTGCCAGCAGCTTTTTCAGGGCCTCTGGAAACACCATATATTTT	CASSFFRASGNTIYF
TRBV6-5	TRBD1	NA	TRBJ1-1	TGTGCCAGCAGTTACTTTGGACAGGGGGAAGCTTTCTTT	CASSYFGQGEAFF
TRBV12-3/TRBV12-4	NA	NA	TRBJ2-2	TGTGCCAGCAGTTTATGGCCGGGCTCCGGGGAGCTGTTTTTT	CASSLWPGSGELFF
TRBV6-5	TRBD1	many	TRBJ1-4	TGTGCCAGCAAGGATCGGGACAGGCGATTGTCGGGGACTAATGAAAAACTGTTTTTT	CASKDRDRRLSGTNEKLFF
TRBV27	NA	NA	TRBJ2-1	TGTGCCAGCAGTCCACAGGGAAGAAATGAGCAGTTCTTC	CASSPQGRNEQFF
TRBV6-1	NA	NA	TRBJ1-4	TGTGCCAGCAGTGAGTGGGAGGCGGCTAATGAAAAACTGTTTTTT	CASSEWEAANEKLFF